Included here is one T cell receptor (beta chain) sequence, with context. Its specificity is unknown. Primers included in the PCR were 60 Vbeta and 13 Jbeta primers. Profiled with immunoSEQ multiplex PCR; TCRdb holds only in-frame clones, not every one. The table has some 130,000 clones, 80% seen once. These data come from a study of cytomegalovirus exposure and HLA in healthy donors. Notes on the study in general: In a later analysis, most CMV-associated TCR beta chains appeared HLA-restricted.

The V gene lost 7 bases and the J gene lost 1 base, with 8 bases spanning the gap. CDR1 and CDR2 from the germline V gene are MNHEY and SVGAGI. The CDR3 totals 14 residues. The clonotype originates from a man aged 25-45 years in good health and CMV-seronegative. Sequences were obtained from PBMCs. The chain carries TRBV6-5 and TRBJ2-6; possible D gene TRBD1, 6 bases. CDR3 in amino acids: CASTTGSGANVLTF. CDR3 nucleotide sequence: TGTGCCAGCACAACAGGGTCTGGGGCCAACGTCCTGACTTTC.